This TCR delta chain was retrieved from a study of γδ T cells in repeated Plasmodium falciparum infection. This clone has a count of ten or more. TCRdb's protein for this DNA is that of a much larger clone and differs from the translation at residue 21, likely a read error; the protein shown is the DNA translation. TCRdb reanalysed the multiplex PCR reads with CATT. The top ten hold 24% of the sample, which has some 51,000 delta-chain clones, 1.9% seen once. Gammadelta T cells were flow-sorted from PBMC into Vgamma9/Vdelta2+ and Vdelta2-negative populations for bulk analysis. Germline loops: CDR1 TVYSNPD, CDR2 GDNSRS (reference sequence). The length of the CDR3 is 24 residues.

Sequenced sample: gamma-delta T cells from blood. The sequence came from a pool of human donors (malaria-infected and uninfected, not separated). The chain is built from TRDV3 and TRDJ1; 13 positions agree with TRDD3. Written as DNA, the CDR3 is TGTGCCTTTGTCATCGCTCCGAAACTATCTACTGGGGGATACGGGCCTCTCTACACCGATGAACTCATCTTT. Translation gives CAFVIAPKLSTGGYGPLYTDELIF.